Detailed here is one TCR beta chain. The identical CDR3 is also encoded by other nucleotide sequences in the sample. These data belong to a study of coeliac disease. Clones were sequenced by immunoSEQ multiplex PCR, and TCRdb holds only the in-frame ones, with some missing. Found here are several thousand clones, 55% to 80% of them singletons; the top ten hold 6.3%. Germline trimming cut 5 bases from V and 7 bases from J; bases unmatched to any gene: 5. The CDR3 is 15 amino acids. Germline assignment: CDR1 MNHEY and CDR2 SMNVEV (reference sequence). Sample: lymphocytes from the gut lamina propria. V and J are TRBV27 and TRBJ1-6, with 10 nucleotides matching TRBD1. The sequence came from a man aged 18 to 29 with celiac disease on a gluten-free diet. In nucleotides, the CDR3 is TGTGCCAGCAGTAGAGGGGACAGGGGAAATTCACCCCTCCACTTT. Protein sequence: CASSRGDRGNSPLHF.